The clone carrying this T cell receptor (beta chain) was seen just once. The size of this beta chain means little, since it is a stray read in a library made for alpha chains. TCRdb re-analysed the RT-PCR reads in MiXCR, keeping a single row per CDR3 protein. The table shows nearly 450 distinct CDR3 sequences, with roughly 58% occurring only once. The germline CDR1 and CDR2 sequences are SNHLY and FYNNEI. The V and J ends lost 1 base and 4 bases respectively, with 10 bases between them. CDR3 length equals 14 residues. The chain is built from TRBV2 and TRBJ1-2; the D is unclear. The TCR comes from a female donor with primary Sjogren's syndrome. The sample comprised memory CD4+ T cells from salivary gland. The CDR3 DNA sequence: TGTGCCAGCAGTGAAGGGGTCTTCTTCTATGGCTACACCTTC. Translated, it gives CASSEGVFFYGYTF.